Listed here are 9 T cell receptor beta chains from one sample, sequenced in a study of breast tumors, draining lymph nodes, adjacent tissues (dated by TCRdb to between 2015 and 2016). The lymph node samples were taken from the axillary draining lymph nodes of breast cancer patients. The method behind the library was multiplex PCR. Instrument used: Illumina HiSeq 2000. Using fastp trimming at Q25 and MiXCR clonotype assembly, TCRdb reanalyzed the public sequencing data and kept in-frame beta chains. CDR3 protein sequences are deduplicated, and each keeps its most common genes and DNA. The sample yields 200,000 to 250,000 distinct CDR3 sequences; approximately 31% were counted once. Just over 1.4% of the sample comes from the top ten. Input material: axillary lymph node tissue. These receptors all come from a female donor with breast cancer. Some clones in this sample may be carry-over from other donors' samples.

In its sample, this clonotype was seen many times. This sequence joins TRBV30 and TRBJ2-2, with unresolved D. V gave up 2 bases and J gave up 8 bases, with 12 bases separating them. The germline gives CDR1 GTSNPN, CDR2 SVGIG (reference sequence). The CDR3 runs to 13 residues. CDR3 residues: CAWSTPMEGELFF. In DNA form, the CDR3 reads TGTGCCTGGAGTACCCCTATGGAAGGGGAGCTGTTTTTT.

This clonotype was recorded at least ten times. The rearrangement uses TRBV2 and TRBJ2-7; D is uncertain. V lost 7 bases to trimming and J lost 0 bases, with 7 bases between them. Germline CDR1 SNHLY, CDR2 FYNNEI. The CDR3 sequence is 12 residues long. In DNA, the CDR3 is TGTGCCAGCAAGGAAAACTCCTACGAGCAGTACTTC. It specifies CASKENSYEQYF.

On this clonotype itself: One base away lies a much larger clone, so this may be a sequencing read error. The chain is built from TRBV7-3 and TRBJ1-1; D perhaps matches TRBD1 (5 bases). CDR1 and CDR2 from the germline V gene are SGHTA and FQGTGA. The CDR3 totals 15 residues. This CDR3 is CASSLTRGPNTEALF. Written as DNA, the CDR3 is TGTGCCAGCAGCTTAACACGGGGACCGAACACTGAAGCTCTCTTT.

This clonotype was observed a few times. The CDR3 DNA reads TGCAGAGCCGGACAGGGGGCTTACAACACCGGGGAGCTGTTTTTT. The encoded protein is CRAGQGAYNTGELFF. The gene calls are TRBV20-1 and TRBJ2-2; 11 bases align to TRBD1. The CDR3 totals 15 residues. Germline CDR1 DFQATT, CDR2 SNEGSKA (reference sequence).

This clonotype occurred many times. This chain joins TRBV2 and TRBJ1-1; 10 nucleotides agree with TRBD1. The germline gives CDR1 SNHLY, CDR2 FYNNEI. This CDR3 region has 12 residues. J was trimmed by 6 bases and V by 7 bases; bases with no gene match: 2. DNA of the CDR3: TGTGCCAGCACAGGACAGGGGGCTGAAGCTTTCTTT. This encodes CASTGQGAEAFF. Together with reference TRBV2 and TRBJ1-1, the CDR3 gives the full variable domain: EPEVTQTPSHQVTQMGQEVILRCVPISNHLYFYWYRQILGQKVEFLVSFYNNEISEKSEIFDDQFSVERPDGSNFTLKIRSTKLEDSAMYFCASTGQGAEAFFGQGTRLTVV.

Comments on this clonotype: A read error is possible here, since a much larger clone lies one base away. It is unclear where the CDR3 begins or ends on the DNA, so no DNA is shown, and the CDR3 is as TCRdb lists it. The chain carries TRBV9 and TRBJ2-1. The CDR3 totals 15 residues, both ends included. CDR1 is SGDLS and CDR2 is YYNGEE in the germline V gene. CDR3 sequence reads: CASSVGAGAYNEPFF.

The CDR3 loop is CASSPPQGNEQFF. CDR3 in DNA: TGTGCCAGCTCACCACCCCAGGGGAATGAGCAGTTCTTC. V is TRBV18 and J is TRBJ2-1; TRBD1 is a possible D gene (6 bases). The germline V and J ends were trimmed by 0 bases and 7 bases, with 7 bases remaining between them. Germline assignment: CDR1 KGHSH and CDR2 LQKENI. The CDR3 sequence is 13 residues long.

Here the CDR3 DNA reads TGTGCCAGCGGCAAACTAGCGGGAGGGCCAGTTACGCAGTATTTT. This sequence encodes CASGKLAGGPVTQYF. J is TRBJ2-3 and V is TRBV9; 13 nucleotides align to TRBD2. V was pared by 7 bases and J by 8 bases, with 10 bases of the junction left unmatched. This CDR3 region has 15 residues. Per germline, CDR1 SGDLS and CDR2 YYNGEE.

The rearrangement joins TRBV20-1 to TRBJ2-3; 10 bases fit TRBD2. CDR1 is DFQATT, CDR2 SNEGSKA, per germline (reference sequence). Unmatched junction bases numbered 11, after V lost 1 base and J lost 7 bases. The CDR3 is 16 residues long. This CDR3 is CSARGLAGVIGNTQYF. In nucleotides, the CDR3 is TGCAGTGCTAGAGGTCTAGCGGGAGTAATAGGAAATACGCAGTATTTT.